This entry lists 20 T cell receptor beta chains sequenced from one sample in a study of blood T cell repertoires in COVID-19 (dated by TCRdb to the early 2020s). The library was generated by the immunoSEQ multiplex PCR assay. Held by TCRdb, this immuneACCESS table contains in-frame sequences only and omits some clones. Under half of the omission traces to an unresolved V gene where checked; the cause of the rest is unknown. The sample records hundreds of thousands of clones, 90% to 95% of which are singletons. The ten biggest clones cover roughly 3% of the sample. The source material was peripheral blood. The receptor set was obtained from a woman aged 18 to 35 who had recovered from COVID-19.

The chain carries TRBV11-2 and TRBJ2-1, with TRBD2 matching over 9 bases. With 5 bases clipped from V and 3 bases from J, the junction kept 11 bases outside the gene matches. Germline lookup yields CDR1 SGHAT and CDR2 FQNNGV. The CDR3 has 17 residues. The CDR3 DNA reads TGTGCCAGCAGCCGAGTGCGGCGGGAGGGTGACTACAATGAGCAGTTCTTC. This translates into CASSRVRREGDYNEQFF.

The chain carries TRBV20-1 and TRBJ2-2; D is ambiguous. Deletions cut 1 base from V and 7 bases from J, with 4 bases between. This CDR3 region has 11 residues. Germline V lookup: CDR1 DFQATT, CDR2 SNEGSKA (reference sequence). The CDR3: CSARVIGELFF. The CDR3, as DNA: TGCAGTGCTAGAGTAATCGGGGAGCTGTTTTTT.

The chain joins TRBV29-1 to TRBJ1-3, with D tentatively TRBD1 (5 bases). The CDR3 sequence is 14 residues long. Germline-derived CDR1 and CDR2 are SQVTM and ANQGSEA. Trimming pared 7 bases from V and 0 bases from J, leaving 13 bases between. This CDR3 reads CSALETDSGNTIYF. DNA of the CDR3: TGCAGCGCACTCGAGACAGACTCTGGAAACACCATATATTTT.

The chain couples TRBV5-1 to TRBJ1-2; the D is unclear. Germline CDR1 SGHRS, CDR2 YFSETQ. Between the trimmed V and J ends, which lost 1 base and 4 bases, there was a span of 5 bases. The CDR3 is 12 amino acids. The CDR3 loop is CASSLSFYGYTF. The CDR3 region has the DNA TGCGCCAGCAGCTTGAGCTTCTATGGCTACACCTTC.

The chain employs TRBV7-9 and TRBJ1-4; TRBD1 matches at 10 bases. V trimming: 4 bases; J trimming: 8 bases; junction bases outside the gene matches: 7. Germline V gene data show CDR1 as SEHNR and CDR2 as FQNEAQ (reference sequence). The CDR3 contains 15 residues. The DNA for the CDR3 is TGTGCCAGCAGCTCGAGGGACAGGGGACACGAAAAACTGTTTTTT. Its protein product is CASSSRDRGHEKLFF. Supplemented by reference TRBV7-9 and TRBJ1-4, the full variable domain reads DTGVSQNPRHKITKRGQNVTFRCDPISEHNRLYWYRQTLGQGPEFLTYFQNEAQLEKSRLLSDRFSAERPKGSFSTLEIQRTEQGDSAMYLCASSSRDRGHEKLFFGSGTQLSVL.

This chain uses TRBV6-5 with TRBJ1-6; unclear D gene. V was pared by 4 bases and J by 5 bases, with 9 bases between. This CDR3 spans 14 amino acids. CDR1 is MNHEY, CDR2 SVGAGI, per germline. Here the CDR3 reads CASSSRGHNSPLHF. CDR3 nucleotides: TGTGCCAGCAGTTCCCGGGGTCATAATTCACCCCTCCACTTT.

The J gene is TRBJ2-1, the V gene TRBV5-1; the D is unclear. CDR1 is SGHRS and CDR2 is YFSETQ in the germline V gene. CDR3 length: 15 residues. V was pared by 4 bases and J by 7 bases, with 18 bases between. This chain's CDR3 is CASSVRPPGFNEQFF. The DNA for the CDR3 is TGCGCCAGCAGCGTCCGCCCACCGGGTTTTAATGAGCAGTTCTTC.

In DNA form, the CDR3 reads TGTGCCACCAAGGGACTAGTCGACACCGGGGAGCTGTTTTTT. This sequence encodes CATKGLVDTGELFF. V gene TRBV15 combines with J gene TRBJ2-2, with 8 positions matching TRBD2. The CDR3 runs to 14 residues. V lost 7 bases to trimming and J lost 3 bases; unmatched junction nucleotides: 4. The germline V gene encodes CDR1 LNHNV and CDR2 YYDKDF (reference sequence). The full variable domain, with the rest looked up from reference TRBV15 and TRBJ2-2, is DAMVIQNPRYQVTQFGKPVTLSCSQTLNHNVMYWYQQKSSQAPKLLFHYYDKDFNNEADTPDNFQSRRPNTSFCFLDIRSPGLGDTAMYLCATKGLVDTGELFFGEGSRLTVL.

The genes are TRBV4-3 and TRBJ2-2, with D possibly being TRBD1 (6 bases). Germline V CDR1 and CDR2: LGHNA, YSLEER. Trimming stripped 0 bases from V and 6 bases from J, with 14 bases between. This CDR3 is 16 amino acids long. The CDR3 bases are TGCGCCAGCAGCCAAGATCTACCAGGGGCTCCCGGGGAGCTGTTTTTT. Translation gives CASSQDLPGAPGELFF.

This clone is a singleton in its sample. This chain joins TRBV19 and TRBJ2-7; 7 positions match TRBD1. With V trimmed by 0 bases and J by 7 bases, 12 bases remained unmatched. Germline CDR1 and CDR2: LNHDA and SQIVND (reference sequence). The CDR3 length is 16 residues. DNA for the CDR3: TGTGCCAGTAGTATAGATAAAACAGGGGCCTCTCGGGAGCAGTACGTC. Its protein is CASSIDKTGASREQYV.

The V gene is TRBV11-3, the J gene TRBJ2-1; 10 nucleotides align to TRBD1. With V trimmed by 3 bases and J by 8 bases, 7 bases remained unmatched. Germline V gene data show CDR1 as SGHNT and CDR2 as YENEEA. The CDR3 is 15 amino acids. CDR3 region: CASSFGTGDRDEQFF. The CDR3 nucleotides are TGTGCCAGCAGCTTCGGGACAGGGGATCGGGATGAGCAGTTCTTC.

In this sample, this clone turned up once. The chain carries TRBV19 and TRBJ2-5; 9 bases map to TRBD2. V trimming: 5 bases; J trimming: 0 bases; junction bases outside the gene matches: 10. This CDR3 region has 17 residues. CDR1 is LNHDA, CDR2 SQIVND, per germline (reference sequence). CDR3 region: CASSLSLAGTNQETQYF. The CDR3 DNA sequence: TGTGCCAGTAGTCTTTCTCTAGCGGGAACTAACCAAGAGACCCAGTACTTC.

This clone occurred a few times. The V and J genes are TRBV6-2 or TRBV6-3 and TRBJ1-1; D remains ambiguous. In germline, CDR1 is MNHEY, CDR2 SVGEGT. The CDR3 has 15 amino acids. Between the trimmed V and J ends, which lost 2 bases and 1 base, there was a span of 11 bases. CDR3 sequence: CASSYDTLENTEAFF. In DNA form, the CDR3 reads TGTGCCAGCAGTTACGACACCCTGGAGAACACTGAAGCTTTCTTT.

A remark on this clone: The junction and the germline gene differ at one end; a read error may be behind it. The CDR3: CASSIDSGRLTDTQYF. The DNA of the CDR3 is TGTGCCAGCAGCATAGATAGCGGGAGGCTAACAGATACGCAGTATTTT. The rearrangement uses TRBV11-2 and TRBJ2-3; TRBD2 matches at 10 bases. This CDR3 has 16 amino acids. Per germline, CDR1 SGHAT and CDR2 FQNNGV.

The V gene is TRBV10-3, the J gene TRBJ2-2, with no clear D. The CDR3 consists of 13 residues. Trimming stripped 6 bases from V and 9 bases from J, with 14 bases between. Germline V gene data show CDR1 as ENHRY and CDR2 as SYGVKD. The CDR3 DNA is TGTGCCATCAGGGTTGACTCGTCCCGGGAGCTGTTTTTT. Translating it yields CAIRVDSSRELFF.

This chain links TRBV4-3 with TRBJ2-2, with a possible D match to TRBD2 (5 bases). V dropped 0 bases and J dropped 6 bases, with 20 bases sitting between them. CDR3 length equals 18 residues. CDR1 LGHNA and CDR2 YSLEER come from the germline V gene. The CDR3 loop is CASSQEASPRLEAGELFF. DNA of the CDR3: TGCGCCAGCAGCCAAGAAGCTAGCCCCCGGCTGGAGGCCGGGGAGCTGTTTTTT.

This clone has only a few counts. This chain links TRBV7-2 with TRBJ1-2; the match to TRBD1 covers 7 bases. Per germline, CDR1 SGHTA and CDR2 FQGNSA. V lost 1 base to trimming and J lost 4 bases; unmatched junction nucleotides: 9. The CDR3 extends over 16 amino acids. DNA for the CDR3: TGTGCCAGCAGCTTAGGGATAAGACAGGGAGGCTATGGCTACACCTTC. This codes for CASSLGIRQGGYGYTF.

The J gene is TRBJ2-2, the V gene TRBV27; 8 bases are a match to TRBD2. The CDR3 has 14 residues. Germline CDR1 is MNHEY and CDR2 is SMNVEV (reference sequence). The J segment lost 8 bases and the V segment lost 8 bases, leaving 10 bases of the junction unmatched. CDR3 bases: TGTGCCAGCGCCACGAGCGGGAGTATTGGGGAGCTGTTTTTT. It yields the protein CASATSGSIGELFF.

The chain couples TRBV10-3 to TRBJ1-5; possible D gene TRBD1, 5 bases. The CDR3 is 15 amino acids. Trimming shortened V by 6 bases and J by 3 bases, and 15 bases separated the two germline ends. Germline CDR1 ENHRY, CDR2 SYGVKD. The CDR3 bases are TGTGCCATCAGCGCTGACAGAGATAACAATCAGCCCCAGCATTTT. This codes for CAISADRDNNQPQHF.

In DNA form, the CDR3 reads TGTGCCAGCAGTTACCGCGGGAGGGGGTCGGGGGAGCTGTTTTTT. Residues: CASSYRGRGSGELFF. V gene TRBV6-2 or TRBV6-3 combines with J gene TRBJ2-2, with 9 bases matching TRBD2. This CDR3 has 15 amino acids. Germline lookup yields CDR1 MNHEY and CDR2 SVGEGT. Losses at the gene ends were 2 bases for V and 8 bases for J; bases not matched to a gene: 6.